The sequence of this T cell receptor (beta chain) was determined in a study of cytomegalovirus exposure and HLA in healthy donors. CDR3 length equals 15 residues. Germline V gives CDR1 KGHSH, CDR2 LQKENI. Trimming cost V 2 bases and J 0 bases; bases outside gene matches: 1. Primers included in the PCR were 60 Vbeta and 13 Jbeta primers. TCRdb's copy holds only in-frame clones and misses some; the assay was immunoSEQ multiplex PCR. The table has approximately 100,000 clones, under 70% seen once. The sequenced sample was PBMCs. The gene calls are TRBV18 and TRBJ2-1; 7 nucleotides line up with TRBD1. The clonotype originates from a man in his forties or fifties in good health and CMV-seronegative. CDR3 sequence reads: CASSPRTGSYNEQFF. As DNA, the CDR3 is TGTGCCAGCTCACCAAGGACAGGCTCCTACAATGAGCAGTTCTTC.